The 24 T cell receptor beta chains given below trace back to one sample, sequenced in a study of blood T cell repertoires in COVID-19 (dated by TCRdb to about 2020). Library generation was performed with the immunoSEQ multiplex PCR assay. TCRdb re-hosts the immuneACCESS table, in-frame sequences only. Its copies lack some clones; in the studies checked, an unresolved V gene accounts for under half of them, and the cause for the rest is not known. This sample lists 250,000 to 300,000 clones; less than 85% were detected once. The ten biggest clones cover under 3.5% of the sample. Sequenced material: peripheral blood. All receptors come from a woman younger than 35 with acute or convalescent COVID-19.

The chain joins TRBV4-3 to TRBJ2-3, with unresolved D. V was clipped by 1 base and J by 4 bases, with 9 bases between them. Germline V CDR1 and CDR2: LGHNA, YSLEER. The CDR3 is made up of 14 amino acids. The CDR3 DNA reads TGCGCCAGCAGCCAAGTCCATAGTGCAGATACGCAGTATTTT. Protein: CASSQVHSADTQYF.

CDR3 nucleotide sequence: TGCAGTGCTAGTGGCGGTAACTATGGCTACACCTTC. Translating it yields CSASGGNYGYTF. The V call is TRBV20-1, the J call TRBJ1-2; unclear D gene. Trimming pared 3 bases from V and 1 base from J, leaving 6 bases between. The CDR3 is 12 amino acids. The germline V gene has CDR1 DFQATT and CDR2 SNEGSKA (reference sequence).

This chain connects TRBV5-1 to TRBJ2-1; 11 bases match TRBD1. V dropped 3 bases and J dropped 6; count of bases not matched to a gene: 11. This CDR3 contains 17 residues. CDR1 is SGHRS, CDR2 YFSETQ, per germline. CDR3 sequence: CASSSTDSGTGGNEQFF. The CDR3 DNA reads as TGCGCCAGCAGCTCAACGGACTCCGGGACAGGGGGCAATGAGCAGTTCTTC.

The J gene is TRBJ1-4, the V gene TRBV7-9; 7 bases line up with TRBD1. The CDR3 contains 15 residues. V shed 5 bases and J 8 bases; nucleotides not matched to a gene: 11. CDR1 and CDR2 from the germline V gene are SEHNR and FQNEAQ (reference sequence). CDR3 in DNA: TGTGCCAGCAGCCCGAGTTCAGGGGGAGGCGAAAAACTGTTTTTT. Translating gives CASSPSSGGGEKLFF.

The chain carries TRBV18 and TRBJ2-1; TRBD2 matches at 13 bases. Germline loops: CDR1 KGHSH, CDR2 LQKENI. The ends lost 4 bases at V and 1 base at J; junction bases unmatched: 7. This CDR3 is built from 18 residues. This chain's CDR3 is CASSLGTSGIPSYNEQFF. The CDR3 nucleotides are TGTGCCAGCTCACTCGGGACTAGCGGGATTCCTTCCTACAATGAGCAGTTCTTC.

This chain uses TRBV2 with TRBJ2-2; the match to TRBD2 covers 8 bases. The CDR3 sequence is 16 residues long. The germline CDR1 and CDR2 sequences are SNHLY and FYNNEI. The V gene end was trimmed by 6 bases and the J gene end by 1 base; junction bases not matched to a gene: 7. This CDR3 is CASSLLGLVNTGELFF. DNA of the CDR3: TGTGCCAGCAGCCTACTGGGACTAGTGAACACCGGGGAGCTGTTTTTT.

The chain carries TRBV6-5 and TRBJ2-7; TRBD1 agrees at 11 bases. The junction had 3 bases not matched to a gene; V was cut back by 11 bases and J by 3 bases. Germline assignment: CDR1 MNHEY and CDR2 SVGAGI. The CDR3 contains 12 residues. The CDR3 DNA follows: TGTGCCGTGGGGACAGGGGGCTACGAGCAGTACTTC. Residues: CAVGTGGYEQYF.

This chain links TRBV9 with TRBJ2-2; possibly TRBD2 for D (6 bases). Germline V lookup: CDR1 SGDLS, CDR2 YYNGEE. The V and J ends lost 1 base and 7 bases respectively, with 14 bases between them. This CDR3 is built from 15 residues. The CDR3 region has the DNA TGTGCCAGCAGCGTATCCGGGACTTACTTCGGGGAGCTGTTTTTT. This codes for CASSVSGTYFGELFF.

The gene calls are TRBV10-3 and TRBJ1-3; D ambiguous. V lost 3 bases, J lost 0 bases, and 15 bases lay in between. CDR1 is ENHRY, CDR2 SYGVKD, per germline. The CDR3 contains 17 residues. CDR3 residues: CAISELNSFGSGNTIYF. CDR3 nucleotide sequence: TGTGCCATCAGTGAACTTAACAGTTTCGGCTCTGGAAACACCATATATTTT.

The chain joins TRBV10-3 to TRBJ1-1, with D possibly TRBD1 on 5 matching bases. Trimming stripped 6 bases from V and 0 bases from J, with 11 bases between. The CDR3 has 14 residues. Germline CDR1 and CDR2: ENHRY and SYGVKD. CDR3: CAIRGRAMNTEAFF. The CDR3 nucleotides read TGTGCCATCAGGGGCAGGGCAATGAACACTGAAGCTTTCTTT.

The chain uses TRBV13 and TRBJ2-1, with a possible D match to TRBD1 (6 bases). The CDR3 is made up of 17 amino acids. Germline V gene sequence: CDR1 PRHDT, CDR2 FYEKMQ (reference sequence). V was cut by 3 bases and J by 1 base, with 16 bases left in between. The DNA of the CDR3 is TGTGCCAGCAGCTTCACCAGGGGATCCCGATCCTACAATGAGCAGTTCTTC. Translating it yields CASSFTRGSRSYNEQFF.

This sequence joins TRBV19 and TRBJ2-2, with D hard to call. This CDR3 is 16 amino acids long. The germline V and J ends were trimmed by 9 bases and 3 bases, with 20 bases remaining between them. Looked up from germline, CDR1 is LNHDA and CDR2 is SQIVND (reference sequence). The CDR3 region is CASHASGVVDTGELFF. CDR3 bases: TGTGCCAGCCACGCTTCGGGTGTCGTGGACACCGGGGAGCTGTTTTTT.

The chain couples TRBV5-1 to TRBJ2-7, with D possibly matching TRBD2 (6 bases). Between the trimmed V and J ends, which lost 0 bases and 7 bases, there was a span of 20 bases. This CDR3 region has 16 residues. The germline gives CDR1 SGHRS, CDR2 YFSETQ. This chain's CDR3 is CASSLGTGVPSREQYF. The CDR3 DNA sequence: TGCGCCAGCAGCTTGGGGACGGGGGTCCCCTCTCGGGAGCAGTACTTC.

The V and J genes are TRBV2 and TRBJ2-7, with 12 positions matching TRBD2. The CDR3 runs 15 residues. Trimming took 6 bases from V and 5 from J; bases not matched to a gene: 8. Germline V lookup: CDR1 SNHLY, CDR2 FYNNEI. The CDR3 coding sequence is TGTGCCAGCAGACTCCCGACTAGCGGGAGCGACGAGCAGTACTTC. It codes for CASRLPTSGSDEQYF.

The CDR3 is CASSLSAGGMYEQYF. The CDR3 DNA sequence: TGTGCCAGCAGTTTATCGGCAGGGGGCATGTACGAGCAGTACTTC. The genes are TRBV28 and TRBJ2-7, with 8 bases that match TRBD1. V was clipped by 1 base and J by 4 bases; unmatched bases: 6. The CDR3 is made up of 15 amino acids. Germline V gene lookup returns CDR1 MDHEN and CDR2 SYDVKM.

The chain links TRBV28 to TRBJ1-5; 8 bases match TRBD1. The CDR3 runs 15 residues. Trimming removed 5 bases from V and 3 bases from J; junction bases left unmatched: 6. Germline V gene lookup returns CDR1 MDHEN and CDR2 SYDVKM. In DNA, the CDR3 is TGTGCCAGCAGTCACGACAGGGGCCCCAATCAGCCCCAGCATTTT. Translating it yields CASSHDRGPNQPQHF.

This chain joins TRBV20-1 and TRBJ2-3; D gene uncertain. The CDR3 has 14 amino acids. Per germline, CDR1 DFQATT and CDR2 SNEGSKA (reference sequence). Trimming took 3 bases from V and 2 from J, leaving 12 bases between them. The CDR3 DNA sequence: TGCAGTGCTAGTACTACCACCTTCACAGATACGCAGTATTTT. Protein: CSASTTTFTDTQYF.

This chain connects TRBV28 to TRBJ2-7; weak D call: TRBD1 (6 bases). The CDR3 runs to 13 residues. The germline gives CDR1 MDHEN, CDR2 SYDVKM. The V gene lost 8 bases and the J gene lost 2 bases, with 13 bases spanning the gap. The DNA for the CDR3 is TGTGCCAGCGGTAGGACAGACCCCTACGAGCAGTACTTC. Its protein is CASGRTDPYEQYF.

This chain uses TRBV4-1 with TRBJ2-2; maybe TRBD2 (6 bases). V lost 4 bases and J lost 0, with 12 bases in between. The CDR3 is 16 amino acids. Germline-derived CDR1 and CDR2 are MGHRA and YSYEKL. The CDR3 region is CASSPSEGPNTGELFF. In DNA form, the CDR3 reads TGCGCCAGCAGCCCATCGGAGGGACCGAACACCGGGGAGCTGTTTTTT.

CDR3 DNA sequence: TGTGCCAGCAGACCGCGGACTAGCGGGAGCCCGAGCTCCTACGAGCAGTACTTC. It yields the protein CASRPRTSGSPSSYEQYF. This chain uses TRBV27 with TRBJ2-7, with TRBD2 matching 13 bases. Germline values: CDR1 MNHEY, CDR2 SMNVEV (reference sequence). The length of the CDR3 is 18 residues. Germline trimming cut 6 bases from V and 0 bases from J; bases unmatched to any gene: 11.

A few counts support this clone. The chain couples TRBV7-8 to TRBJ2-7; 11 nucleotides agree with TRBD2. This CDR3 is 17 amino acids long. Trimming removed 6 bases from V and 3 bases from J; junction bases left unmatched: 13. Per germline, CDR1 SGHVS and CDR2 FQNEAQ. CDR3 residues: CASRHWTFSGRDYEQYF. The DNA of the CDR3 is TGTGCCAGCAGACACTGGACCTTTAGCGGGAGGGACTACGAGCAGTACTTC. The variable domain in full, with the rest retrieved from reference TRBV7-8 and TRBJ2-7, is GAGVSQSPRYKVAKRGQDVALRCDPISGHVSLFWYQQALGQGPEFLTYFQNEAQLDKSGLPSDRFFAERPEGSVSTLKIQRTQQEDSAVYLCASRHWTFSGRDYEQYFGPGTRLTVT.

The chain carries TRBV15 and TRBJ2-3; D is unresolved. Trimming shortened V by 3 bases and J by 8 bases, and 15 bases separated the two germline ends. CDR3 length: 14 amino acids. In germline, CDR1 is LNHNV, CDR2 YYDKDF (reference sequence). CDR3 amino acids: CATSSTRIRSTQYF. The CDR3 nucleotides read TGTGCCACCAGCAGTACACGAATCCGGAGTACGCAGTATTTT.

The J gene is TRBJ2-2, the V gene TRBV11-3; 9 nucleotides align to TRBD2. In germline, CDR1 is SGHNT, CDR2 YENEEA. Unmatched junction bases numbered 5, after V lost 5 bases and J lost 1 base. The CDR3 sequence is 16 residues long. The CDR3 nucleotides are TGTGCCAGCAGCCCCAGACTAGCGGAGAACACCGGGGAGCTGTTTTTT. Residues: CASSPRLAENTGELFF.

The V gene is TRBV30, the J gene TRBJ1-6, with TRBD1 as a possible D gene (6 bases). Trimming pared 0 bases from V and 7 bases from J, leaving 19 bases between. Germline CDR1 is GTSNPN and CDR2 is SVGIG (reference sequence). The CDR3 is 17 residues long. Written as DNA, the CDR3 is TGTGCCTGGAGTGTACACGTTCAGGGGTATTGGAATTCACCCCTCCACTTT. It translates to CAWSVHVQGYWNSPLHF.